These 32 T cell receptor beta chains share one sample of origin, sequenced in a study of cytomegalovirus exposure and HLA in healthy donors. Data came from immunoSEQ multiplex PCR; TCRdb stores just in-frame clones and leaves some out. The sample includes 150,000 to 200,000 clones, 85% to 90% of them seen just once. Sequenced: PBMCs. These receptors came from a man younger than 35 in good health and CMV-seronegative.

This clone was recorded only once. The rearrangement uses TRBV5-1 and TRBJ1-5, with 7 bases aligning to TRBD1. This CDR3 spans 15 amino acids. V lost 5 bases, J lost 0 bases, and 5 bases stayed unmatched. Germline-derived CDR1 and CDR2 are SGHRS and YFSETQ. The CDR3 DNA sequence: TGCGCCAGCAGGCCGGGACAGAATAGCAATCAGCCCCAGCATTTT. As protein: CASRPGQNSNQPQHF.

This clone was seen just once. CDR3 loop: CASSFQDRINTEAFF. CDR3 bases: TGCGCCAGCAGCTTTCAAGACAGAATAAACACTGAAGCTTTCTTT. The rearrangement joins TRBV5-1 to TRBJ1-1; perhaps TRBD1 as D (5 bases). Trimming removed 2 bases from V and 2 bases from J, with 13 bases in between. This CDR3 has 15 residues. Per germline, CDR1 SGHRS and CDR2 YFSETQ.

The chain has TRBV7-9 and TRBJ2-1; D perhaps matches TRBD2 (5 bases). This CDR3 is built from 13 residues. The V gene lost 1 base and the J gene lost 9 bases, with 10 bases spanning the gap. From germline, CDR1 is SEHNR and CDR2 FQNEAQ (reference sequence). The CDR3 DNA is TGTGCCAGCAGCTTAGACCGGGATCTTGAGCAGTTCTTC. Translating gives CASSLDRDLEQFF.

V and J are TRBV11-2 and TRBJ2-5; TRBD2 agrees at 7 bases. The V gene end was trimmed by 3 bases and the J gene end by 3 bases; junction bases not matched to a gene: 7. CDR1 and CDR2 from the germline V gene are SGHAT and FQNNGV. The CDR3 sequence is 15 residues long. The CDR3, as DNA: TGTGCCAGCAGCTTCATTGGTCTAGCGGAAGAGACCCAGTACTTC. This encodes CASSFIGLAEETQYF.

This clone was counted once. In nucleotides, the CDR3 is TGTGCCAGCAGGAAGGTACAGGGTAAGGCTTTCTTT. It encodes CASRKVQGKAFF. This chain uses TRBV6-1 with TRBJ1-1; perhaps TRBD1 as D (6 bases). The CDR3 loop spans 12 amino acids. CDR1 and CDR2 from the germline V gene are MNHNS and SASEGT. The V end was cut by 6 bases, the J end by 11 bases, with 16 bases between.

CDR3: CASSLTASEGPNYGYTF. For the CDR3, the DNA is TGTGCCAGCAGCTTAACGGCCAGCGAAGGTCCAAACTATGGCTACACCTTC. The V gene is TRBV7-9, the J gene TRBJ1-2; D call uncertain. Germline V lookup: CDR1 SEHNR, CDR2 FQNEAQ (reference sequence). V lost 2 bases and J 2 bases, leaving 18 bases between the germline ends. The CDR3 consists of 17 residues.

This chain connects TRBV27 to TRBJ1-1; no reliable D call. V lost 4 bases to trimming and J lost 4 bases, with 7 bases between them. There are 12 residues in the CDR3. Germline-derived CDR1 and CDR2 are MNHEY and SMNVEV (reference sequence). The CDR3 DNA follows: TGTGCCAGCAGTTCGTATCGCACTGAAGCTTTCTTT. It encodes CASSSYRTEAFF.

The J gene is TRBJ2-7, the V gene TRBV11-3, with 8 bases matching TRBD1. The CDR3 consists of 17 residues. V gave up 3 bases and J gave up 0 bases; unmatched junction bases: 10. Germline V lookup: CDR1 SGHNT, CDR2 YENEEA. The CDR3 region has the DNA TGTGCCAGCAGCTTCGGGACAGGTGACCTTAGCTCCTACGAGCAGTACTTC. Translating it yields CASSFGTGDLSSYEQYF.

In regard to this clone: Compared with germline, one end of the junction differs, possibly owing to a read error. The chain carries TRBV6-6 and TRBJ1-2; D is perhaps TRBD1 (5 bases). Germline values: CDR1 MNHNY, CDR2 SVGAGI (reference sequence). This CDR3 is built from 13 residues. The CDR3 sequence: CASKPTEAAGYTF. The CDR3 DNA follows: TGTGCAAGCAAACCGACAGAGGCGGCTGGCTACACCTTC.

This clone was observed a handful of times. The gene calls are TRBV5-1 and TRBJ1-6; possible D gene TRBD1, 6 bases. This CDR3 spans 15 amino acids. V shed 0 bases and J shed 8 bases, with 12 bases lying between them. Germline lookup yields CDR1 SGHRS and CDR2 YFSETQ. The CDR3 bases are TGCGCCAGCAGCTTGGAGGGCAAGGGGGATTCACCCCTCCACTTT. It translates to CASSLEGKGDSPLHF.

This chain uses TRBV7-8 with TRBJ2-7; the D gene is possibly TRBD1 (6 bases). V lost 5 bases and J lost 3, with 11 bases in between. This CDR3 region has 13 residues. Germline CDR1 SGHVS, CDR2 FQNEAQ. CDR3 region: CASSTGHLYEQYF. In nucleotides, the CDR3 is TGTGCCAGCAGCACGGGACACCTCTACGAGCAGTACTTC.

Points on this clone: Relative to the germline gene, one junction end is altered; a read error may explain this. The chain is built from TRBV7-7 and TRBJ2-3; 8 positions match TRBD2. Per the germline V gene, CDR1 is SSHAT and CDR2 is FNYEAQ (reference sequence). This CDR3 is built from 14 residues. This CDR3 is CASSPGTRSDTQYF. Written as DNA, the CDR3 is TGTGCTAGCAGCCCCGGGACTAGATCAGATACGCAGTATTTT.

A single count supports this clone. V is TRBV5-1 and J is TRBJ1-3, with 9 bases identical to TRBD1. V shed 1 base and J 8 bases; nucleotides not matched to a gene: 13. This CDR3 region has 17 residues. Germline loops: CDR1 SGHRS, CDR2 YFSETQ. The CDR3 sequence: CASSLLGPGTGFYTIYF. CDR3 sequence (DNA): TGCGCCAGCAGCTTGCTCGGACCCGGGACAGGGTTCTACACCATATATTTT. The whole variable domain, remainder taken from reference TRBV5-1 and TRBJ1-3, is KAGVTQTPRYLIKTRGQQVTLSCSPISGHRSVSWYQQTPGQGLQFLFEYFSETQRNKGNFPGRFSGRQFSNSRSEMNVSTLELGDSALYLCASSLLGPGTGFYTIYFGEGSWLTVV.

This clone appeared a single time. V is TRBV6-4 and J is TRBJ2-3; D remains unclear. Trimming removed 4 bases at V and 2 bases at J, with 10 bases between. Germline CDR1 reads MRHNA; CDR2 reads SNTAGT. There are 14 residues in the CDR3. The CDR3 sequence is CASSVSQSTDTQYF. CDR3 in DNA: TGTGCCAGCAGTGTTTCACAGTCCACAGATACGCAGTATTTT.

This rearrangement joins TRBV4-1 to TRBJ2-5; TRBD2 aligns across 9 bases. The CDR3 totals 15 residues. J lost 4 bases, V lost 1 base, and 4 bases had no gene match. Germline loops: CDR1 MGHRA, CDR2 YSYEKL. CDR3 bases: TGCGCCAGCAGCCAAGCCGGACTAGCGAGAGAGACCCAGTACTTC. This codes for CASSQAGLARETQYF.

V gene TRBV4-1 combines with J gene TRBJ2-7; 12 nucleotides agree with TRBD1. The V and J ends lost 2 bases and 5 bases, in that order; junction bases with no gene match: 7. This CDR3 has 16 amino acids. The germline CDR1 and CDR2 sequences are MGHRA and YSYEKL. The CDR3 bases are TGCGCCAGCAGCCAACAACCGGGACAGGGGGCCGACGAGCAGTACTTC. Protein product: CASSQQPGQGADEQYF.

The sample holds one count of this clone. The V and J genes are TRBV7-9 and TRBJ2-1; D possibly corresponds to TRBD2 (5 bases). In germline, CDR1 is SEHNR, CDR2 FQNEAQ (reference sequence). The CDR3 is made up of 15 amino acids. V lost 1 base and J lost 6, with 13 bases in between. CDR3 residues: CASSLGKPRVNEQFF. CDR3 sequence (DNA): TGTGCCAGCAGCTTAGGGAAACCGCGGGTCAATGAGCAGTTCTTC.

The chain carries TRBV19 and TRBJ2-1; 8 bases line up with TRBD1. CDR1 is LNHDA and CDR2 is SQIVND in the germline V gene (reference sequence). The CDR3 length is 14 residues. The junction had 6 bases not matched to a gene; V was cut back by 8 bases and J by 3 bases. This chain's CDR3 is CASHTGTGYNEQFF. The CDR3 nucleotides read TGTGCCAGTCACACCGGGACAGGCTACAATGAGCAGTTCTTC.

This clone was seen more than once but under ten times. The chain recombines TRBV6-1 with TRBJ1-6, with 8 bases that match TRBD1. Looked up from germline, CDR1 is MNHNS and CDR2 is SASEGT. Germline trimming cut 3 bases from V and 11 bases from J; bases unmatched to any gene: 9. The CDR3 contains 15 residues. DNA of the CDR3: TGTGCCAGCAGTGAGTTTCAGGGGGCTATGGCACCCCTCCACTTT. Its translation: CASSEFQGAMAPLHF.

The V and J genes are TRBV6-5 and TRBJ1-4; D ambiguous. Germline CDR1 reads MNHEY; CDR2 reads SVGAGI. The CDR3 loop spans 14 amino acids. The ends were cut back, 4 bases at V and 5 bases at J, with 11 bases in the middle. CDR3 region: CASSLHGGNEKLFF. The CDR3 DNA follows: TGTGCCAGCAGTTTACACGGAGGGAATGAAAAACTGTTTTTT.

This clone appeared a few times. This chain uses TRBV27 with TRBJ1-5; 9 bases match TRBD1. V lost 5 bases and J lost 7; bases outside the gene matches: 6. Germline V gives CDR1 MNHEY, CDR2 SMNVEV (reference sequence). This CDR3 comprises 14 residues. The CDR3 coding sequence is TGTGCCAGCAGTAACAGGGGGCTTGCGCAGCCCCAGCATTTT. Its translation is CASSNRGLAQPQHF.

This clone was seen only once. J is TRBJ2-1 and V is TRBV7-9; 12 bases match TRBD2. The CDR3 covers 13 residues. Losses at the gene ends were 9 bases for V and 8 bases for J; bases not matched to a gene: 5. Germline values: CDR1 SEHNR, CDR2 FQNEAQ (reference sequence). The CDR3 loop is CASGLAGRDEQFF. CDR3 nucleotide sequence: TGTGCCAGTGGACTAGCGGGGAGGGATGAGCAGTTCTTC.

The J gene is TRBJ2-3, the V gene TRBV9; D is unresolved. V was trimmed by 1 base and J by 6 bases, leaving 9 bases between them. Germline-derived CDR1 and CDR2 are SGDLS and YYNGEE. This CDR3 region has 13 residues. In DNA, the CDR3 is TGTGCCAGCAGCGTAATGGGCGCGGATACGCAGTATTTT. Translating gives CASSVMGADTQYF.

This chain links TRBV7-2 with TRBJ1-4; a weak D match, TRBD1 (6 bases). CDR3 length equals 15 residues. CDR1 and CDR2 (germline): SGHTA, FQGNSA. V was clipped by 1 base and J by 5 bases, with 11 bases between them. CDR3 loop: CASSLGQVGNEKLFF. For the CDR3, the DNA is TGTGCCAGCAGCTTAGGACAGGTCGGGAATGAAAAACTGTTTTTT.

The CDR3 region is CASSPLGQVQETQYF. The CDR3 DNA reads TGTGCCAGCAGCCCATTAGGACAGGTCCAAGAGACCCAGTACTTC. The rearrangement uses TRBV2 and TRBJ2-5, with 7 bases matching TRBD1. The germline CDR1 and CDR2 sequences are SNHLY and FYNNEI. There are 15 residues in the CDR3. J lost 1 base, V lost 6 bases, and 8 bases had no gene match.

The chain has TRBV18 and TRBJ1-5; a possible D gene is TRBD1 (6 bases). CDR3 length equals 16 residues. V was trimmed by 0 bases and J by 4 bases, leaving 13 bases between them. Germline values: CDR1 KGHSH, CDR2 LQKENI. The DNA for the CDR3 is TGTGCCAGCTCACCACCGGAGAGGGGGGGGAATCAGCCCCAGCATTTT. This encodes CASSPPERGGNQPQHF.

The rearrangement joins TRBV28 to TRBJ1-2, with TRBD1 identical over 12 bases. V was pared by 7 bases and J by 8 bases, with 17 bases of the junction left unmatched. From germline, CDR1 is MDHEN and CDR2 SYDVKM. The CDR3 has 17 amino acids. CDR3 nucleotides: TGTGCCAGCACTTCCCAGGGTTTGGGACAGGGGGCGCGCGGCTACACCTTC. Residues: CASTSQGLGQGARGYTF.

V is TRBV5-1 and J is TRBJ1-2, with TRBD1 identical over 8 bases. Per the germline V gene, CDR1 is SGHRS and CDR2 is YFSETQ. CDR3 length equals 14 residues. The J segment lost 6 bases and the V segment lost 4 bases, leaving 8 bases of the junction unmatched. For the CDR3, the DNA is TGCGCCAGCAGCGGTCCGGACAGGGTTAATGGCTACACCTTC. This codes for CASSGPDRVNGYTF.

The V gene is TRBV6-5, the J gene TRBJ1-2, with no clear D. Deletions cut 6 bases from V and 7 bases from J, with 18 bases between. The CDR3 length is 14 residues. Germline assignment: CDR1 MNHEY and CDR2 SVGAGI. CDR3 region: CASSPVAGGFGYTF. The CDR3 region has the DNA TGTGCCAGCAGCCCCGTGGCGGGAGGATTTGGCTACACCTTC.

The V and J genes are TRBV5-8 and TRBJ2-4, with 8 bases that match TRBD2. The germline V gene encodes CDR1 SGHTS and CDR2 YDEGEE. Unmatched junction bases numbered 5, after V lost 4 bases and J lost 8 bases. CDR3 length: 13 amino acids. This CDR3 reads CASSPGTRDIQYF. The CDR3 bases are TGTGCCAGCAGCCCCGGGACTAGGGACATTCAGTACTTC.

The CDR3 spells CASSLVTGSGNTIYF. CDR3 in DNA: TGTGCCAGCAGCTTGGTTACAGGCTCTGGAAACACCATATATTTT. This chain joins TRBV5-6 and TRBJ1-3, with D perhaps matching TRBD1 (5 bases). Trimming left V 0 bases short and J 0 bases short, with 7 bases between. Germline CDR1 reads SGHDT; CDR2 reads YYEEEE. This CDR3 has 15 residues.

The chain combines TRBV11-2 with TRBJ1-1; TRBD1 matches at 7 bases. J lost 2 bases, V lost 1 base, and 4 bases had no gene match. Germline values: CDR1 SGHAT, CDR2 FQNNGV. CDR3 length: 15 residues. The CDR3 protein is CASSLVAGGNTEAFF. The CDR3 region has the DNA TGTGCCAGCAGCTTAGTTGCAGGGGGTAACACTGAAGCTTTCTTT. The whole variable domain, remainder taken from reference TRBV11-2 and TRBJ1-1, is EAGVAQSPRYKIIEKRQSVAFWCNPISGHATLYWYQQILGQGPKLLIQFQNNGVVDDSQLPKDRFSAERLKGVDSTLKIQPAKLEDSAVYLCASSLVAGGNTEAFFGQGTRLTVV.